These 10 T cell receptor beta chains were sequenced from one sample in a study. TCRdb fed the 5' RACE reads into MiXCR, producing one record per CDR3 protein. This table has some 64,000 distinct CDR3 sequences, around a fifth appearing once. Source material: memory CD4+ T cells sorted from a lymph node. Subset indicated: memory CD4+ T cells, CD4+CD45RO+CD25-. The receptors were sampled from a female donor with breast cancer.

There are a few counts of this clonotype. The CDR3 sequence is CASRTGLNNQPQHF. The CDR3 coding sequence is TGTGCCAGCAGAACCGGACTGAACAATCAGCCCCAGCATTTT. This chain joins TRBV12-3 or TRBV12-4 and TRBJ1-5, with unresolved D. V was shortened by 6 bases and J by 3 bases, with 12 bases between the two germline ends. This CDR3 contains 14 residues.

At least ten counts were recorded for this clonotype. The junction does not match germline at one end; this may be a read error. The chain employs TRBV15 and TRBJ2-7; 9 bases align to TRBD1. The CDR3 length is 16 residues. Germline V lookup: CDR1 LNHNV, CDR2 YYDKDF (reference sequence). The CDR3 is CATSRDRPGQGYQQYF. The CDR3 bases are TGTGCCACCAGCAGAGATAGGCCGGGACAGGGCTACCAGCAGTACTTC.

The chain carries TRBV11-2 and TRBJ2-7, with no clear D. The CDR3 totals 14 residues. Trimming left V 6 bases short and J 1 base short, with 13 bases between. Germline V CDR1 and CDR2: SGHAT, FQNNGV. The CDR3 DNA sequence: TGTGCCAGCAGACGTATGCTTGATTCCTACGAGCAGTACTTC. Protein product: CASRRMLDSYEQYF.

This clonotype was observed a few times. The chain combines TRBV20-1 with TRBJ2-1; 8 bases are a match to TRBD1. Trimming took 5 bases from V and 7 from J; bases not matched to a gene: 10. The length of the CDR3 is 14 residues. Germline V CDR1 and CDR2: DFQATT, SNEGSKA (reference sequence). CDR3 loop: CSAWPRTGRNEQFF. CDR3 nucleotide sequence: TGCAGTGCTTGGCCCCGGACAGGGAGGAATGAGCAGTTCTTC.

This clonotype showed up just a few times. The chain carries TRBV18 and TRBJ1-1; no clear D. The germline V gene has CDR1 KGHSH and CDR2 LQKENI. The CDR3 has 14 amino acids. The V and J ends lost 6 bases and 2 bases respectively, with 13 bases between them. The CDR3: CASSASAGNTEAFF. DNA for the CDR3: TGTGCCAGCTCGGCCAGTGCGGGTAACACTGAAGCTTTCTTT.

This clonotype was detected only a few times. DNA of the CDR3: TGCGCCAGCAGCTTGTTATCGACAGGGGGTACCGGGGAGCTGTTTTTT. It is translated as CASSLLSTGGTGELFF. The chain carries TRBV5-1 and TRBJ2-2, with 9 nucleotides matching TRBD1. This CDR3 contains 16 residues. Trimming removed 1 base from V and 5 bases from J; junction bases left unmatched: 6. Germline-derived CDR1 and CDR2 are SGHRS and YFSETQ.

The gene calls are TRBV7-8 and TRBJ1-3; no firm D call. CDR1 and CDR2 (germline): SGHVS, FQNEAQ. Trimming cost V 1 base and J 2 bases, with 15 bases left between them. The CDR3 spans 17 residues. The DNA of the CDR3 is TGTGCCAGCAGCTTAGTCGGTTCGGGTTTTACTGGAAACACCATATATTTT. It is translated as CASSLVGSGFTGNTIYF.

V usage is TRBV5-1 and J usage is TRBJ2-3, with 9 nucleotides matching TRBD2. Germline CDR1 SGHRS, CDR2 YFSETQ. J lost 4 bases, V lost 4 bases, and 7 bases had no gene match. The CDR3 is made up of 15 amino acids. The CDR3 loop reads CASSVAAGGSDTQYF. DNA of the CDR3: TGCGCCAGCAGCGTGGCGGCGGGAGGGTCAGATACGCAGTATTTT.

This clonotype appeared a few times. The chain links TRBV12-3 or TRBV12-4 to TRBJ1-1; maybe TRBD1 (5 bases). This CDR3 spans 15 amino acids. Trimming cost V 7 bases and J 0 bases, with 15 bases left between them. The CDR3 region is CASTHTGGLNTEAFF. The CDR3 DNA follows: TGTGCCAGCACCCATACCGGGGGATTGAACACTGAAGCTTTCTTT.

This clonotype was picked up a small number of times. V usage is TRBV7-6 and J usage is TRBJ1-3; the D is unclear. V was shortened by 3 bases and J by 0 bases, with 9 bases between the two germline ends. The germline gives CDR1 SGHVS, CDR2 FNYEAQ. The CDR3 spans 15 residues. In nucleotides, the CDR3 is TGTGCCAGCAGCTTGGAACAGATCTCTGGAAACACCATATATTTT. This translates into CASSLEQISGNTIYF.